A selection of T cell receptor beta chains follows, all from one sample in a study of Graves' ophthalmopathy and Graves' hyperthyroidism. TCRdb reprocessed the multiplex PCR reads with MiXCR, giving one entry per CDR3 protein. The sample has 400,000 to 450,000 distinct CDR3 sequences; more than 20% are singletons. Sequencing used peripheral blood. The receptors were sampled from a woman aged 18-30 years with stable Graves' hyperthyroidism. Both conserved end residues are part of each CDR3. D genes are given only for firm matches. The size entry is marked missing in some rows and otherwise reads once, few, many or a size class.

v_gene	len	d_gene	j_gene	abundance	CDR3nt	CDR3aa
TRBV12-3/TRBV12-4	15	TRBD2	TRBJ2-2	-	TGTGCCAGCCGCCTAGCGGGGGGGAACACCGGGGAGCTGTTTTTT	CASRLAGGNTGELFF
TRBV30	13	-	TRBJ1-2	-	TGTGCCTGGAGTGTAGAGGGGTACTATGGCTACACCTTC	CAWSVEGYYGYTF
TRBV6-1	11	-	TRBJ1-2	-	TGTGCCACCGGGCGGTCCTATGGCTACACCTTC	CATGRSYGYTF
TRBV4-1	13	TRBD1	TRBJ1-1	few	TGCGCCAGCAGCCTCTCGTCAGGGGGAGTAACTTTCTTT	CASSLSSGGVTFF
TRBV6-1	15	-	TRBJ1-6	many	TGTGCCAGCAGTGAATCGAGGGGAGGAGGGTCACCCCTCCACTTT	CASSESRGGGSPLHF
TRBV29-1	15	TRBD2	TRBJ2-5	many	TGCAGCGTCCACCACACCGGGAGGGCCAGAGAGACCCAGTACTTC	CSVHHTGRARETQYF
TRBV28	13	-	TRBJ1-5	many	TGTGCCAGCAGTTTAGACCCTAATCAGCCCCAGCATTTT	CASSLDPNQPQHF
TRBV2	15	TRBD1	TRBJ1-1	many	TGTGCCAGCAGTGAATTGAGGGGGCCCAACACTGAAGCTTTCTTT	CASSELRGPNTEAFF
TRBV7-9	15	-	TRBJ2-2	few	TGTGCCAGCAGCCAAAGGGGACAAGTCACCGGGGAGCTGTTTTTT	CASSQRGQVTGELFF
TRBV6-5	15	-	TRBJ2-5	-	TGTGCCAGCAGTTACTCGAAATGGATTCTGGAGACCCAGTACTTC	CASSYSKWILETQYF
TRBV20-1	13	TRBD2	TRBJ2-5	many	TGCAGTGCTACGACGGCTAGCGGGGCGACCCAGTACTTC	CSATTASGATQYF
TRBV7-2	13	-	TRBJ2-7	many	TGTGCCAGCAGCATCGACCACAGCTACGAGCAGTACTTC	CASSIDHSYEQYF
TRBV7-3	16	TRBD2	TRBJ2-2	many	TGTGCCAGCAGCCCGACACTAGCGGGAGGGCCCGGGGAGCTGTTTTTT	CASSPTLAGGPGELFF
TRBV28	16	TRBD2	TRBJ2-7	-	TGTGCCAGCAGCCCCAGTGGCGGTGGGAGGGCCTACGAGCAGTACTTC	CASSPSGGGRAYEQYF
TRBV12-3/TRBV12-4	15	-	TRBJ1-2	many	TGTGCCAGCAGTTTAGCTCGGGGGGCAAACTATGGCTACACCTTC	CASSLARGANYGYTF
TRBV29-1	15	-	TRBJ1-2	once	TGCAGCGTTTCGGGGGACTCTCCCCGTAACTATGGCTACACCTTC	CSVSGDSPRNYGYTF
TRBV3-1	14	-	TRBJ2-5	-	TGTGCCAGCAGCCCCCCTAGCGACAAAGAGACCCAGTACTTC	CASSPPSDKETQYF
TRBV5-1	15	TRBD1	TRBJ2-4	many	TGCGCCAGCTCCCCGGGACAGGGGTTCGAAAACATTCAGTACTTC	CASSPGQGFENIQYF
TRBV29-1	12	-	TRBJ2-7	many	TGCAGCGTTGATCCAGCGGACTACGAGCAGTACTTC	CSVDPADYEQYF
TRBV12-3/TRBV12-4	14	TRBD2	TRBJ2-5	many	TGTGCCAGCAGTTTGCACCCGGGGGGAGAGACCCAGTACTTC	CASSLHPGGETQYF
TRBV20-1	15	-	TRBJ2-7	many	TGCAGTGCTAGAGACCTGACTAGACAACTTTACGAGCAGTACTTC	CSARDLTRQLYEQYF
TRBV12-3/TRBV12-4	14	-	TRBJ1-1	-	TGTGCCAGCAGTTTATCTTCCTCGTGGACTGAAGCTTTCTTT	CASSLSSSWTEAFF
TRBV6-5	15	-	TRBJ1-2	-	TGTGCCAGCAGTTTCGGTCTAGGGGTGGGCTTTGGCTACACCTTC	CASSFGLGVGFGYTF
TRBV28	12	-	TRBJ1-2	many	TGTGCCAGCAGTTTAAGGTTTTTGGGCTACACCTTC	CASSLRFLGYTF
TRBV12-3/TRBV12-4	17	-	TRBJ2-7	-	TGTGCCAGCAGTCCCCCTCGGTCGCTAGGGGCGTTCTACGAGCAGTACTTC	CASSPPRSLGAFYEQYF
TRBV19	15	TRBD1	TRBJ2-4	-	TGTGCCAGTAGTAACCAGGGACAGCACAAAAACATTCAGTACTTC	CASSNQGQHKNIQYF
TRBV20-1	14	TRBD1	TRBJ1-1	many	TGCAGTGCGGTCTCCCAGGGGGAGGGCACTGAAGCTTTCTTT	CSAVSQGEGTEAFF
TRBV6-1	16	TRBD2	TRBJ2-7	-	TGTGCCAGCATCGGGGGGTCCAAGCGGAAGAACTACGAGCAGCACTTC	CASIGGSKRKNYEQHF
TRBV12-3/TRBV12-4	16	-	TRBJ1-5	-	TGTGCCAGCAGTCCCCGCTCCGGTTATAGCAATCAGCCCCAGCATTTT	CASSPRSGYSNQPQHF
TRBV7-2	13	-	TRBJ2-7	few	TGTGCCAGCAGCTTGACGGAGTCCTACGAGCAGTACTTC	CASSLTESYEQYF
TRBV4-1	13	-	TRBJ1-1	many	TGCGCCAGCAGCCAAGATCGGGGTTCTGAAGCTTTCTTT	CASSQDRGSEAFF
TRBV12-3/TRBV12-4	12	-	TRBJ2-7	once	TGTGCCAGCAGCGATGAAATCTACGAGCAGTACTTC	CASSDEIYEQYF
TRBV11-3	13	-	TRBJ2-5	many	TGTGCCAGCAGCGCCGGGAGTTTTGAGACCCAGTACTTC	CASSAGSFETQYF